The 13 T cell receptor beta chains in this list originate from one sample, sequenced in a study of cytomegalovirus exposure and HLA in healthy donors. Primers included in the PCR were 60 Vbeta and 13 Jbeta primers. Generated by immunoSEQ multiplex PCR, the TCRdb table keeps only in-frame clones and is missing some. This repertoire shows fewer than 200,000 clones, 81% found once; its top ten account for about 13%. Sequencing was done on a sample of PBMCs. These receptors originate from a woman between 45 and 60 years old in good health and CMV-seronegative.

This clone was detected only a few times. The chain links TRBV19 to TRBJ1-3; D gene ambiguous. V lost 11 bases and J 0 bases, leaving 14 bases between the germline ends. CDR3 size: 14 residues. In germline, CDR1 is LNHDA, CDR2 SQIVND (reference sequence). The CDR3 reads CASKSRVSGNTIYF. In DNA, the CDR3 is TGTGCCTCTAAAAGCCGGGTCTCTGGAAACACCATATATTTT.

J is TRBJ1-4 and V is TRBV9; 7 bases are a match to TRBD1. CDR1 and CDR2 (germline): SGDLS, YYNGEE. The length of the CDR3 is 15 residues. The J segment lost 4 bases and the V segment lost 4 bases, leaving 7 bases of the junction unmatched. CDR3 bases: TGTGCCAGCAGCTCCGAACACAGGGGTAATGAAAAACTGTTTTTT. Translated: CASSSEHRGNEKLFF.

V usage is TRBV9 and J usage is TRBJ1-2; the D is unclear. In germline, CDR1 is SGDLS, CDR2 YYNGEE. The V end lost 0 bases, the J end lost 2 bases, and 14 bases lay between the germline ends. This CDR3 spans 16 amino acids. CDR3 loop: CASSVGGFTVNYGYTF. DNA for the CDR3: TGTGCCAGCAGCGTAGGCGGCTTCACGGTGAACTATGGCTACACCTTC.

The chain uses TRBV10-3 and TRBJ2-2; TRBD2 agrees at 9 bases. This CDR3 has 20 residues. Germline values: CDR1 ENHRY, CDR2 SYGVKD. The V and J ends lost 4 bases and 3 bases, in that order; junction bases with no gene match: 18. As DNA, the CDR3 is TGTGCCATCAGTGGGCCCGGGAGGCGCGGGGGGGCCTTGGACACCGGGGAGCTGTTTTTT. Protein: CAISGPGRRGGALDTGELFF.

V and J are TRBV5-1 and TRBJ2-1; 14 bases fit TRBD2. J was trimmed by 6 bases and V by 4 bases; bases with no gene match: 3. The CDR3 contains 15 residues. Germline CDR1 and CDR2: SGHRS and YFSETQ. CDR3 in DNA: TGCGCCAGCAGCCAGGGACTAGCGGGAGTCAATGAGCAGTTCTTC. Protein product: CASSQGLAGVNEQFF.

The V gene is TRBV5-6, the J gene TRBJ1-5, with D possibly matching TRBD1 (5 bases). The length of the CDR3 is 15 residues. Trimming took 2 bases from V and 4 from J, leaving 13 bases between them. The germline V gene has CDR1 SGHDT and CDR2 YYEEEE. The CDR3 DNA sequence: TGTGCCAGCAGCTTCCTGGGGGGGGAGAATCAGCCCCAGCATTTT. As protein: CASSFLGGENQPQHF.

The chain recombines TRBV11-2 with TRBJ2-7, with a weak D call TRBD1 (5 bases). V shed 4 bases and J shed 2 bases, with 12 bases lying between them. The germline gives CDR1 SGHAT, CDR2 FQNNGV. The CDR3 totals 14 residues. CDR3 region: CASSSTGQTYEQYF. CDR3 nucleotides: TGTGCCAGCAGCTCCACAGGTCAGACCTACGAGCAGTACTTC. Full variable domain (outside the CDR3, taken from reference TRBV11-2 and TRBJ2-7): EAGVAQSPRYKIIEKRQSVAFWCNPISGHATLYWYQQILGQGPKLLIQFQNNGVVDDSQLPKDRFSAERLKGVDSTLKIQPAKLEDSAVYLCASSSTGQTYEQYFGPGTRLTVT.

This clone has only one observation. This chain connects TRBV6-5 to TRBJ2-1; D ambiguous. Per the germline V gene, CDR1 is MNHEY and CDR2 is SVGAGI. Between the trimmed V and J ends, which lost 6 bases and 4 bases, there was a span of 16 bases. The length of the CDR3 is 15 residues. CDR3 protein: CASRLTGTSYNEQFF. In DNA form, the CDR3 reads TGTGCCAGCAGACTAACTGGCACGTCTTACAATGAGCAGTTCTTC.

This chain links TRBV19 with TRBJ1-3; perhaps TRBD1 as D (5 bases). V lost 3 bases to trimming and J lost 0 bases, with 12 bases between them. This CDR3 has 16 amino acids. Germline V CDR1 and CDR2: LNHDA, SQIVND (reference sequence). CDR3 sequence reads: CASSMGQSHSGNTIYF. CDR3 sequence (DNA): TGTGCCAGTAGTATGGGGCAGTCACACTCTGGAAACACCATATATTTT.

The chain employs TRBV11-2 and TRBJ1-4; D remains ambiguous. The CDR3 runs to 16 residues. CDR1 is SGHAT, CDR2 FQNNGV, per germline. Trimming removed 1 base at V and 1 base at J, with 10 bases between. The CDR3 loop reads CASSLGSGRTNEKLFF. For the CDR3, the DNA is TGTGCCAGCAGCTTAGGGAGTGGTAGAACTAATGAAAAACTGTTTTTT.

This chain joins TRBV7-2 and TRBJ1-2; D is possibly TRBD1 (6 bases). Germline V gene data show CDR1 as SGHTA and CDR2 as FQGNSA. Trimming took off 0 bases at V and 2 bases at J, with 7 bases between the two ends. The CDR3 consists of 14 residues. The CDR3 DNA is TGTGCCAGCAGCTTAGCTGGACAGAACTATGGCTACACCTTC. Translating it yields CASSLAGQNYGYTF.

There are a few counts of this clone. The genes are TRBV7-9 and TRBJ1-6; D is perhaps TRBD1 (5 bases). Germline-derived CDR1 and CDR2 are SEHNR and FQNEAQ (reference sequence). The CDR3 runs 14 residues. Trimming pared 3 bases from V and 7 bases from J, leaving 10 bases between. As DNA, the CDR3 is TGTGCCAGCAGCTTGGAACAGGCAAATTCACCCCTCCACTTT. This encodes CASSLEQANSPLHF.

The rearrangement uses TRBV7-9 and TRBJ2-5; unclear D gene. The CDR3 contains 14 residues. Germline V gives CDR1 SEHNR, CDR2 FQNEAQ (reference sequence). Trimming shortened V by 5 bases and J by 4 bases, and 14 bases separated the two germline ends. The CDR3 protein is CASSVWASIETQYF. CDR3 sequence (DNA): TGTGCCAGCAGCGTGTGGGCCAGTATAGAGACCCAGTACTTC.